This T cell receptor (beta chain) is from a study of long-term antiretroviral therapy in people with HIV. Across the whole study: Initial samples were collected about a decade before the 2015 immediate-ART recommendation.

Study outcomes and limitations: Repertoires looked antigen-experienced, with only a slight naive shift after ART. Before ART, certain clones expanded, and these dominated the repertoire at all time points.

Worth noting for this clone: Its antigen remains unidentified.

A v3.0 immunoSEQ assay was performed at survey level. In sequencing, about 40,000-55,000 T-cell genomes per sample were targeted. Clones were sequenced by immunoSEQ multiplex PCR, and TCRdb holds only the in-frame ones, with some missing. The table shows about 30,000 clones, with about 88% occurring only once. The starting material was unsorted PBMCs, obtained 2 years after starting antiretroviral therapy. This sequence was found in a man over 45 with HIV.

For the CDR3, the DNA is TGTGCCAGCAGCGTAGAAGGGGGAGATACGCAGTATTTT. Translation: CASSVEGGDTQYF. The rearrangement uses TRBV9 and TRBJ2-3, with D perhaps TRBD1 (6 bases). V was pared by 0 bases and J by 5 bases, with 7 bases between. Per germline, CDR1 SGDLS and CDR2 YYNGEE. There are 13 residues in the CDR3.